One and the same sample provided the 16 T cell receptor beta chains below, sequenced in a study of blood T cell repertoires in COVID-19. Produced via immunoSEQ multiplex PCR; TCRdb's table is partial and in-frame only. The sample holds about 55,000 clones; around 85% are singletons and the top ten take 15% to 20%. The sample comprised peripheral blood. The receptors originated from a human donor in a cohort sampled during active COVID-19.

The CDR3 DNA is TGCAGCGTTGGACTGCCCCAAGAGACCCAGTACTTC. Residues: CSVGLPQETQYF. The chain combines TRBV29-1 with TRBJ2-5, with D unresolved. Germline CDR1 is SQVTM and CDR2 is ANQGSEA. Trimming removed 4 bases at V and 1 base at J, with 7 bases between. This CDR3 region has 12 residues.

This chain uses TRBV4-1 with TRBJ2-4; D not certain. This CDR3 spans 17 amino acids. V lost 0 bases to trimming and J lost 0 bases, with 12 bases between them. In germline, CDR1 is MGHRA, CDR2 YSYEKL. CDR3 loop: CASSQDRQRVAKNIQYF. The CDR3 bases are TGCGCCAGCAGCCAAGATCGTCAACGCGTAGCCAAAAACATTCAGTACTTC.

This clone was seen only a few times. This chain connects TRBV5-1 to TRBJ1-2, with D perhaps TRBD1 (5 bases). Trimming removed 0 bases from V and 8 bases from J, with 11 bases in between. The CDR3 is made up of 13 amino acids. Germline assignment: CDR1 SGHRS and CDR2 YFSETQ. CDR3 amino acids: CASSLAGREGYTF. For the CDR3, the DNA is TGCGCCAGCAGCTTGGCCGGCAGGGAAGGCTACACCTTC.

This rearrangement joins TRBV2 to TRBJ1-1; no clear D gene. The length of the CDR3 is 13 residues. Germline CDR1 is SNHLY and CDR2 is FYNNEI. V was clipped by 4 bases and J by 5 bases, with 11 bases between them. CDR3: CASSVTGNTEAFF. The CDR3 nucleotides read TGTGCCAGCAGTGTAACGGGAAATACTGAAGCTTTCTTT.

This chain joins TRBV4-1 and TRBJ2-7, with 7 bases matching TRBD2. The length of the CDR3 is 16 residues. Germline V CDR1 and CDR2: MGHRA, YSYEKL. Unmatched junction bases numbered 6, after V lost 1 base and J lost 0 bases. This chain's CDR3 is CASSQVAAGLSYEQYF. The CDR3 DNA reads TGCGCCAGCAGCCAAGTAGCAGCGGGACTCTCCTACGAGCAGTACTTC.

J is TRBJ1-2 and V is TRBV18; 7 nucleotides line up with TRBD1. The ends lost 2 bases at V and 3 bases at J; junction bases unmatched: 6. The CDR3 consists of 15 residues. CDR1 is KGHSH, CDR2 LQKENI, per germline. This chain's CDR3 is CASSPNFGTDYGYTF. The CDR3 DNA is TGTGCCAGCTCACCAAACTTCGGGACAGACTATGGCTACACCTTC.

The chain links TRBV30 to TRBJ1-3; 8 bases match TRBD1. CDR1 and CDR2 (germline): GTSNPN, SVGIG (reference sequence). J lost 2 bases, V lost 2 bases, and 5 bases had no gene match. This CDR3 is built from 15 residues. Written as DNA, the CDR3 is TGTGCCTGGAGTTCCCAGGGGGCTGCTGGAAACACCATATATTTT. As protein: CAWSSQGAAGNTIYF.

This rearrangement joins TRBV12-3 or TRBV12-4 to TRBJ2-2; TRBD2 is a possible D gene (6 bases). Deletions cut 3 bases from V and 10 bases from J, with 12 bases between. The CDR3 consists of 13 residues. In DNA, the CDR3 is TGTGCCAGCAGTTTCGGGCGGGGCACGGAGCTGTTTTTT. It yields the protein CASSFGRGTELFF.

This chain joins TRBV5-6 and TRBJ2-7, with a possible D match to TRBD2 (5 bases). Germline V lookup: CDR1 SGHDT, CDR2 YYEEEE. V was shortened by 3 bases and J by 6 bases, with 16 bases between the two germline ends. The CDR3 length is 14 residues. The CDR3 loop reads CASSSAGVRSEQYF. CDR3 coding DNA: TGTGCCAGCAGCTCCGCCGGGGTCCGCAGCGAGCAGTACTTC.

The CDR3 protein is CASTPTVNTEAFF. The DNA of the CDR3 is TGTGCCAGCACTCCTACAGTGAACACTGAAGCTTTCTTT. The chain uses TRBV7-8 and TRBJ1-1; D remains ambiguous. V was trimmed by 7 bases and J by 0 bases, leaving 9 bases between them. CDR1 and CDR2 from the germline V gene are SGHVS and FQNEAQ. The CDR3 is made up of 13 amino acids.

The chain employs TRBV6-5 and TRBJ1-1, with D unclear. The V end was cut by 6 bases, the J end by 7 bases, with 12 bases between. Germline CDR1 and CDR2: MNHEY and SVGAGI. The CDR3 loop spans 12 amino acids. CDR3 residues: CASRTPDIEAFF. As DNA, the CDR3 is TGTGCCAGCAGGACACCAGATATTGAAGCTTTCTTT.

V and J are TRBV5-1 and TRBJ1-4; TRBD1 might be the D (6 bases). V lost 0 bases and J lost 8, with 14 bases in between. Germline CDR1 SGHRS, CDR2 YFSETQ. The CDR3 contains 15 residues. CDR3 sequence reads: CASSLEPSRGEKLFF. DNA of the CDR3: TGCGCCAGCAGCTTGGAACCCTCCAGGGGAGAAAAACTGTTTTTT.

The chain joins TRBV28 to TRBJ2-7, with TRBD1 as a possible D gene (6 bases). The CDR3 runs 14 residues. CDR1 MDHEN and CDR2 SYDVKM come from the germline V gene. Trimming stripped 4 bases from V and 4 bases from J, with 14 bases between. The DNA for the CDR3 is TGTGCCAGCAGTTCAAACCCCGGACAGTACGAGCAGTACTTC. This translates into CASSSNPGQYEQYF.

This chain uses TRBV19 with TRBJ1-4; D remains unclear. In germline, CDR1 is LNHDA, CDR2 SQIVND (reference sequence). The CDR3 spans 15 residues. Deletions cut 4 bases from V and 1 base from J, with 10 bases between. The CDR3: CASSSSGRTNEKLFF. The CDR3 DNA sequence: TGTGCCAGTAGTAGTTCCGGGAGAACTAATGAAAAACTGTTTTTT.

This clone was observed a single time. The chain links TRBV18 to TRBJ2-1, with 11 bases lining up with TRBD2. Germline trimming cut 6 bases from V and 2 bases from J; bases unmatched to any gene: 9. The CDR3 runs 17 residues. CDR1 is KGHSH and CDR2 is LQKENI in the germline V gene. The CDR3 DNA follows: TGTGCCAGCTCCCTCCTGACTAGCGGGAATACCTACAATGAGCAGTTCTTC. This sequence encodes CASSLLTSGNTYNEQFF.

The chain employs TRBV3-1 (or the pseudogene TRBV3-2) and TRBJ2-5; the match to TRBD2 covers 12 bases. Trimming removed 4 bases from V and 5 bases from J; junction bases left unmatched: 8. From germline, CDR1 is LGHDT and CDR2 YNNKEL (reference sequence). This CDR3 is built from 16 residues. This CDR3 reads CASSPSSGGAGETQYF. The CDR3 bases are TGTGCCAGCAGCCCCTCTAGCGGGGGGGCTGGTGAGACCCAGTACTTC.